Below, one T cell receptor beta chain is given with its context. What it binds is not known. These data are taken from a study of T cell responses to AZD1222 COVID-19 vaccine. This CDR3 region has 15 residues. CDR1 is SGHRS, CDR2 YFSETQ, per germline. Trimming removed 0 bases from V and 4 bases from J, with 14 bases in between. Study outcomes and limitations: Donors in the cohort were predominantly white British and more often female, and clonal diversity was possibly underestimated. At 160-218 and 743-854, vaccine-associated CD4 TCRs were dominant, and they spanned spike. At baseline, seropositivity was found in only six or seven AZD1222 recipients.

Assay: immunoSEQ multiplex PCR; the TCRdb copy retains only in-frame clones and omits some. The sample lists under 200,000 clones, roughly 92% occurring once. The chain couples TRBV5-1 to TRBJ2-7; TRBD2 might be the D (6 bases). The source material was peripheral blood, sampled 28 days after the second dose of the MenACWY control vaccine. The TCR was taken from an adult who received the MenACWY meningococcal vaccine as a control. The CDR3 loop is CASSLAGSGLYEQYF. The CDR3 DNA follows: TGCGCCAGCAGCTTGGCCGGGAGTGGTCTTTACGAGCAGTACTTC.